Sequencing of this T cell receptor beta chain was carried out in a study of response to subunit inactivated influenza vaccine. Notes on the study in general: Authors suggested each seasonal influenza vaccination recruits few new T cells.

V gave up 5 bases and J gave up 6 bases; unmatched junction bases: 8. The CDR3 is 15 amino acids. The germline V gene encodes CDR1 SEHNR and CDR2 FQNEAQ (reference sequence). In TCRdb, the RT-PCR reads were re-called with MiXCR into one record per CDR3 protein. The sample has hundreds of thousands of distinct CDR3 sequences, 14% seen once; the top ten hold 6% to 9.5%. Comments on this clonotype: The antigen is not known.

The receptor's source is a man aged 45-60 years who received an inactivated influenza vaccine. This specimen was PBMCs from blood, taken 14 days before vaccination. V is TRBV7-9 and J is TRBJ2-3; TRBD1 aligns across 10 bases. The CDR3 nucleotides read TGTGCCAGCAGCGTGACAGGGGGCATTCAGGATACGCAGTATTTT. Translated, it gives CASSVTGGIQDTQYF.